The rows below give T cell receptor beta chains drawn from one sample of a study of T cell responses to AZD1222 COVID-19 vaccine. The data were produced by immunoSEQ multiplex PCR, yet TCRdb's version contains in-frame clones alone and is incomplete. The sample consists of 150,000 to 200,000 clones, roughly 91% of them appearing once. The input for sequencing was peripheral blood, taken 28 days after the second AZD1222 dose. The origin of the receptors is an adult who received the AZD1222 COVID-19 vaccine. The CDR3 runs from the conserved cysteine through the conserved F or W. A D gene is named only where the DNA matches it firmly. Some rows have no size entry. The others give once, few or many, or a class for an expanded clone.

cdr3_aa cdr3_nt v_call d_call clone_size j_call
CASSDSGTSNEQYF TGTGCCAGCTCGGATTCCGGGACTAGCAACGAGCAGTACTTC TRBV18 TRBD2 - TRBJ2-7
CASSLGGTTGYNEQFF TGCGCCAGCAGCCTGGGGGGGACCACAGGGTACAATGAGCAGTTCTTC TRBV5-1 - - TRBJ2-1
CASSPSGQGIFGNTIYF TGTGCCAGCTCACCCTCGGGACAGGGAATTTTCGGAAACACCATATATTTT TRBV18 TRBD1 - TRBJ1-3
CASSLGQGYGYTF TGTGCCAGCAGTTTGGGACAGGGATACGGCTACACCTTC TRBV28 TRBD1 - TRBJ1-2
CANRTGTGGNGYTF TGTGCCAACAGAACCGGGACAGGGGGTAATGGCTACACCTTC TRBV24-1 TRBD1 - TRBJ1-2
CASSQPPGGNTIYF TGCGCCAGCAGCCAACCTCCCGGCGGGAACACCATATATTTT TRBV4-1 - - TRBJ1-3
CASSMGQELSYEQYF TGTGCCAGTAGTATGGGCCAGGAGTTATCCTACGAGCAGTACTTC TRBV19 - - TRBJ2-7
CASSLKASGSYNEQFF TGTGCCAGCAGCTTAAAAGCTAGCGGCTCCTACAATGAGCAGTTCTTC TRBV11-1 TRBD2 - TRBJ2-1
CASSQQLAVAYEQYF TGTGCCAGCAGCCAACAACTAGCGGTCGCCTACGAGCAGTACTTC TRBV14 TRBD2 - TRBJ2-7
CASSLLAGGSRRETQYF TGTGCCAGCAGCTTACTCGCGGGGGGCTCACGGCGGGAGACCCAGTACTTC TRBV7-2 TRBD2 - TRBJ2-5
CASGRGNSNQPQHF TGTGCCTCCGGCAGGGGTAATAGCAATCAGCCCCAGCATTTT TRBV2 - - TRBJ1-5
CASSDTNTGELFF TGTGCCAGCAGCGACACTAACACCGGGGAGCTGTTTTTT TRBV11-1 - - TRBJ2-2
CASSYSGQGVGPQHF TGTGCCAGCAGTTACTCGGGGCAGGGCGTAGGGCCCCAGCATTTT TRBV6-5 - - TRBJ1-5
CASSLSYLTDQPQHF TGTGCCAGCAGCTTATCCTACTTAACCGATCAGCCCCAGCATTTT TRBV7-2 - - TRBJ1-5
CASSPNPGQHNEQFF TGTGCCAGCAGCCCCAACCCGGGGCAGCACAATGAGCAGTTCTTC TRBV7-9 - - TRBJ2-1
CASTLSGTKNTEAFF TGTGCCAGCACCCTCTCCGGGACGAAGAACACTGAAGCTTTCTTT TRBV2 - - TRBJ1-1
CATSAADRAYGYTF TGTGCCACCAGTGCCGCGGACAGGGCCTATGGCTACACCTTC TRBV24-1 TRBD1 - TRBJ1-2
CASSLGDRVGYGYTF TGTGCCAGCAGCTTAGGAGACAGGGTCGGATATGGCTACACCTTC TRBV7-9 TRBD1 - TRBJ1-2
CASSSDREGYGYTF TGTGCCAGCAGCTCGGACAGGGAGGGCTATGGCTACACCTTC TRBV7-9 TRBD1 - TRBJ1-2
CASSDSGANVLTF TGTGCCAGCAGTGACTCTGGGGCCAACGTCCTGACTTTC TRBV12-3/TRBV12-4 - - TRBJ2-6
CASSLLHGGGNQPQHF TGTGCCAGCAGCCTACTACATGGAGGGGGCAATCAGCCCCAGCATTTT TRBV5-5 - - TRBJ1-5
CASSSQGNYGYTF TGTGCCAGCAGCTCACAGGGTAACTATGGCTACACCTTC TRBV6-6 - once TRBJ1-2
CASSYSLTQGGEKLFF TGTGCCAGCAGTTACTCGTTGACCCAGGGCGGGGAAAAACTGTTTTTT TRBV6-5 - once TRBJ1-4
CASVSNEKLFF TGTGCCAGCGTCTCGAATGAAAAACTGTTTTTT TRBV28 - - TRBJ1-4
CSASSGQGGLYEQYF TGCAGTGCTAGTTCCGGACAAGGGGGACTTTACGAGCAGTACTTC TRBV20-1 - - TRBJ2-7
CASSLGAAYTF TGTGCCAGCAGCTTGGGGGCCGCATACACCTTC TRBV5-4 - - TRBJ1-2
CASSPGQAPAFF TGTGCCAGCAGTCCAGGACAGGCACCAGCTTTCTTT TRBV2 TRBD1 - TRBJ1-1
CASSLVGAVQETQYF TGTGCCAGCAGCTTAGTGGGGGCTGTACAAGAGACCCAGTACTTC TRBV7-2 - - TRBJ2-5
CASSVGAGVGTNEKLFF TGTGCCAGCAGCGTAGGGGCAGGGGTTGGAACTAATGAAAAACTGTTTTTT TRBV9 - - TRBJ1-4
CASSYSPGGVKQYF TGTGCCAGCAGTTACAGCCCCGGGGGAGTTAAGCAGTACTTC TRBV27 - - TRBJ2-7
CASSGGDSSYEQYF TGTGCCAGTAGTGGCGGGGACAGCTCCTACGAGCAGTACTTC TRBV19 - - TRBJ2-7
CASSFSLVTEAFF TGTGCCAGCAGCTTCTCGTTGGTCACTGAAGCTTTCTTT TRBV11-3 - - TRBJ1-1
CAISGGQGAGELFF TGTGCCATCAGTGGGGGACAGGGAGCCGGGGAGCTGTTTTTT TRBV10-3 TRBD1 - TRBJ2-2